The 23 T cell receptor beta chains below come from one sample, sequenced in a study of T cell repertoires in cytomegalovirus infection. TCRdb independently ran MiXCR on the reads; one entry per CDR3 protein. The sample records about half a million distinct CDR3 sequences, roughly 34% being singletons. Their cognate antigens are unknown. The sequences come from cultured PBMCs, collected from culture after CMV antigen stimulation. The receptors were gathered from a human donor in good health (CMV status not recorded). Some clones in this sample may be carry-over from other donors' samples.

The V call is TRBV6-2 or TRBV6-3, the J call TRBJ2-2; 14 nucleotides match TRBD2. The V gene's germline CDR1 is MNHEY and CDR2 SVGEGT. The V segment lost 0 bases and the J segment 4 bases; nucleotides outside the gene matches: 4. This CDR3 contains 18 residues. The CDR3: CASSYSRLAGGITGELFF. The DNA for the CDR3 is TGTGCCAGCAGTTACTCGAGACTAGCGGGAGGGATCACCGGGGAGCTGTTTTTT.

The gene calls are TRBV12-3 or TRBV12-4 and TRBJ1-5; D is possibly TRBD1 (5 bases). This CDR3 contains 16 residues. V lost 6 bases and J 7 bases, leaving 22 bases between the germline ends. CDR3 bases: TGTGCCAGCAGGGGCGAATCTAAGGGGTATGAACAGCCCCAGCATTTT. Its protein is CASRGESKGYEQPQHF.

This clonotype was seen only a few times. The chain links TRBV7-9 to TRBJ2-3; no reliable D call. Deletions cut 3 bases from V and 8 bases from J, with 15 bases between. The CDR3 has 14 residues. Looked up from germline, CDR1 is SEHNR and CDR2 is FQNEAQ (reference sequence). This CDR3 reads CASSFMGFGGTQYF. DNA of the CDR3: TGTGCCAGCAGCTTCATGGGGTTTGGCGGTACGCAGTATTTT.

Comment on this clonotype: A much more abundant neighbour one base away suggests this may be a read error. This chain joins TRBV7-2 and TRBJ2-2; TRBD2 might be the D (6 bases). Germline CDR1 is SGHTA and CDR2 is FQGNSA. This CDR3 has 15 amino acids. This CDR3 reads CASNLDGRKTGELFF. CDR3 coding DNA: TGTGCCAGCAACTTAGACGGGAGAAAGACCGGGGAGCTGTTTTTT.

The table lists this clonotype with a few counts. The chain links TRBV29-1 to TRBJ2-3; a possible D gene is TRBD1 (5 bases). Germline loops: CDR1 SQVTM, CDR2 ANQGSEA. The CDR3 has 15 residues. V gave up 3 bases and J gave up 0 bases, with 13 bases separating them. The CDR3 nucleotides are TGCAGCGTTGATCGGACAAGCAGCAGCACAGATACGCAGTATTTT. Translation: CSVDRTSSSTDTQYF.

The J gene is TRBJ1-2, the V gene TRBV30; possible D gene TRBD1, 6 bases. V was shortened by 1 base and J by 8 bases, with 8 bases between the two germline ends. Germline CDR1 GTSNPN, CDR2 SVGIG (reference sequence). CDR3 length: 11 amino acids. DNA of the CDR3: TGTGCCTGGAGTGGGGGGCGCGGCTACACCTTC. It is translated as CAWSGGRGYTF.

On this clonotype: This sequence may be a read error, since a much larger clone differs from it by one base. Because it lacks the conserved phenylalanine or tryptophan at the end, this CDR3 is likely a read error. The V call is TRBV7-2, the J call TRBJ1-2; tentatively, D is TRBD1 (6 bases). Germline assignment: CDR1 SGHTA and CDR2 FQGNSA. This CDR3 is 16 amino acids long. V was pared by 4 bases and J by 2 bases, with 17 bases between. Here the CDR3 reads CASSSVPGDKNYGYTY. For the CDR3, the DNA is TGTGCCAGCAGCTCAGTACCCGGGGACAAAAACTATGGCTACACCTAC.

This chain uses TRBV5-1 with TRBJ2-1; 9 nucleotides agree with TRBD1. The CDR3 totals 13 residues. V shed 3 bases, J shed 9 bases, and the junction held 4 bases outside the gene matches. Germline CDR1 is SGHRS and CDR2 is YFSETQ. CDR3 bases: TGCGCCAGCAGCTCACAGGGGGCCCTTGAGCAGTTCTTC. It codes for CASSSQGALEQFF.

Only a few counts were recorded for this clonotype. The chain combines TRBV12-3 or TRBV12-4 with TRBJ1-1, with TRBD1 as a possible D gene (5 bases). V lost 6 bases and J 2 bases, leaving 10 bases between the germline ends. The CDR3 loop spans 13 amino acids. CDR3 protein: CASRSTANTEAFF. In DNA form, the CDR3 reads TGTGCCAGCAGGTCGACAGCAAACACTGAAGCTTTCTTT.

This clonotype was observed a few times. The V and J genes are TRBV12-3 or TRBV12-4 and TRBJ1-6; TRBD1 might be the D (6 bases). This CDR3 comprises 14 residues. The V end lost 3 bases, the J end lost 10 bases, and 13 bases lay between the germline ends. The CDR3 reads CASSFVQGRSPLHF. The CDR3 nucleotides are TGTGCCAGCAGTTTCGTCCAGGGGAGATCACCCCTCCACTTT.

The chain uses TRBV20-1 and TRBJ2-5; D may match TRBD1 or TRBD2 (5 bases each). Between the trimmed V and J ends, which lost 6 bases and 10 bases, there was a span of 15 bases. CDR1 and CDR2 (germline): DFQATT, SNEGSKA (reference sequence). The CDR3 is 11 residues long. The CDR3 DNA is TGCAGTGCGGGACGGGCCCGGGGCCAGTACTTC. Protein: CSAGRARGQYF.

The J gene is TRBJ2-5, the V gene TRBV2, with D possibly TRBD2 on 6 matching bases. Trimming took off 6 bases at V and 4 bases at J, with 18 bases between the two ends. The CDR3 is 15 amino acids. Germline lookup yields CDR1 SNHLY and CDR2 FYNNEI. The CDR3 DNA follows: TGTGCCAGCAGGGGTCGGGCGGGATCCGCAGAGACCCAGTACTTC. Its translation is CASRGRAGSAETQYF.

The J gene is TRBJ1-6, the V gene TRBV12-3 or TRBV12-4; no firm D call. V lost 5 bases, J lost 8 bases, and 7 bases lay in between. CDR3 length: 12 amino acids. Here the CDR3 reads CASSPFYSPLHF. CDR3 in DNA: TGTGCCAGCAGTCCGTTTTATTCACCCCTCCACTTT.

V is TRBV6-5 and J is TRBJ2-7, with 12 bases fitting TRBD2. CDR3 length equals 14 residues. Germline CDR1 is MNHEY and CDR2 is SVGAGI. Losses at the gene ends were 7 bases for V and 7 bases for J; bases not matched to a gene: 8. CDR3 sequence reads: CASIKLAGGGEQYF. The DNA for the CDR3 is TGTGCCAGCATTAAACTAGCGGGAGGAGGAGAGCAGTACTTC.

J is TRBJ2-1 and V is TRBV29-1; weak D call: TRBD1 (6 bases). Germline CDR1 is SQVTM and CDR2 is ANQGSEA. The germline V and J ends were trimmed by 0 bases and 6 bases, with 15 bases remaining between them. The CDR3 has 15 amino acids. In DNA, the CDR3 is TGCAGCGTTGAAGATCCTAGTCAGGGGTTCAATGAGCAGTTCTTC. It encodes CSVEDPSQGFNEQFF.

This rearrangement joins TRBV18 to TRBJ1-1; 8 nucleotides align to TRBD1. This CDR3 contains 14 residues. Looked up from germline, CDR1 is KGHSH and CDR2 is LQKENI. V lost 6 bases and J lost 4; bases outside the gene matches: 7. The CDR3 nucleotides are TGTGCCAGCTCCCGGACAGGGCCTCCCACTGAAGCTTTCTTT. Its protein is CASSRTGPPTEAFF.

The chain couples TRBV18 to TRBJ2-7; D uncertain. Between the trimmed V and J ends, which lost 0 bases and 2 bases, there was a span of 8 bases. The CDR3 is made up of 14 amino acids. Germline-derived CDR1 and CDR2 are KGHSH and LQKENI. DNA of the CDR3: TGTGCCAGCTCACCACCGACGGTTCCCTACGAGCAGTACGTC. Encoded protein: CASSPPTVPYEQYV.

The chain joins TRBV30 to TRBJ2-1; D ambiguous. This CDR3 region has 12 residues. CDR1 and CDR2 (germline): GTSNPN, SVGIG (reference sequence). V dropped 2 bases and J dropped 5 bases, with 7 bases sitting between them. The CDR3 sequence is CAWSRQNNEQFF. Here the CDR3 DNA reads TGTGCCTGGAGTCGGCAAAACAATGAGCAGTTCTTC.

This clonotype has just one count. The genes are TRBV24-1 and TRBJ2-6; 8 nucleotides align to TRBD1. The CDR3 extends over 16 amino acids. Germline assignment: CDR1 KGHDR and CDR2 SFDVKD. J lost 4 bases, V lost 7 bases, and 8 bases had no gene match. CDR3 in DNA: TGTGCCACCAGCCACGGACAGGGAACCGGGGCCAACGTCCTGACTTTC. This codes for CATSHGQGTGANVLTF.

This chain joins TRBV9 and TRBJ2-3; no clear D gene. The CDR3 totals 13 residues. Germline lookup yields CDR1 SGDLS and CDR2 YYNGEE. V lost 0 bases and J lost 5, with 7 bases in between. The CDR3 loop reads CASSVGRGDTQYF. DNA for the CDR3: TGTGCCAGCAGCGTAGGTCGCGGAGATACGCAGTATTTT.

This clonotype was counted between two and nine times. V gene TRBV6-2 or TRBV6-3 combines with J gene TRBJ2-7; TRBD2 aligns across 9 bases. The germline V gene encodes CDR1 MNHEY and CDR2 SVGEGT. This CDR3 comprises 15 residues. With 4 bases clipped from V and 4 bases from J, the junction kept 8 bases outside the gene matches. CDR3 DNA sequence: TGTGCCAGCAGTTCCCCCCTAGCGGGAAGGTACGAGCAGTACTTC. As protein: CASSSPLAGRYEQYF.

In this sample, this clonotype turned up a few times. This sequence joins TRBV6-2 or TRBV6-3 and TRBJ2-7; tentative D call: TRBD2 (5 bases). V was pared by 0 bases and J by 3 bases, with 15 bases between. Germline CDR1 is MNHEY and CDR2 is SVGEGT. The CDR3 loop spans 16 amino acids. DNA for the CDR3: TGTGCCAGCAGTTACTCGATTGCTGGACTCCTCTACGAGCAGTACGTC. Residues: CASSYSIAGLLYEQYV.

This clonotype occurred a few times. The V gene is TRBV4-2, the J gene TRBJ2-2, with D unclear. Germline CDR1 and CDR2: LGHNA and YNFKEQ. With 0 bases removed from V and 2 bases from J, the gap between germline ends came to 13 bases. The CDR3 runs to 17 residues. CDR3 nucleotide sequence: TGTGCCAGCAGCCAAGATACCAGCGAGATAAACACCGGGGAGCTGTTTTTT. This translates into CASSQDTSEINTGELFF.